Sequencing of this TCR beta chain was carried out in a study of identical twins' blood T cells. Study overall: About 50 million reads came from about 12 libraries, six alpha, six beta. Study-wide findings and caveats: Twins shared more top CDR3 clonotypes than unrelated donors did.

From germline, CDR1 is LNHDA and CDR2 SQIVND (reference sequence). The CDR3 is 15 residues long. The V and J ends lost 7 bases and 3 bases, in that order; junction bases with no gene match: 8. This clonotype has more than one count but fewer than ten. Its matching antigen is unknown. Both ends of each TCR cDNA library bore sample-specific barcodes. Original analysis: Per-library CDR3 reads ranged about 2 to 3.6 million; clonotypes, ~85,000 to ~500,000. Using its own MiXCR run on the 5' RACE reads, TCRdb lists one record per CDR3 protein. The V and J calls here are based on TCRdb, not the publication. This repertoire shows hundreds of thousands of distinct CDR3 sequences, around 30% found once; its top ten account for about 6%.

The chain links TRBV19 to TRBJ1-2; 10 positions match TRBD1. Sequenced: PBMCs. This clonotype was obtained from a woman between 18 and 55 years old in good health. Here the CDR3 DNA reads TGTGCCAGTACCCCAGACAGGGGGCTCGACTATGGCTACACCTTC. Protein: CASTPDRGLDYGYTF.